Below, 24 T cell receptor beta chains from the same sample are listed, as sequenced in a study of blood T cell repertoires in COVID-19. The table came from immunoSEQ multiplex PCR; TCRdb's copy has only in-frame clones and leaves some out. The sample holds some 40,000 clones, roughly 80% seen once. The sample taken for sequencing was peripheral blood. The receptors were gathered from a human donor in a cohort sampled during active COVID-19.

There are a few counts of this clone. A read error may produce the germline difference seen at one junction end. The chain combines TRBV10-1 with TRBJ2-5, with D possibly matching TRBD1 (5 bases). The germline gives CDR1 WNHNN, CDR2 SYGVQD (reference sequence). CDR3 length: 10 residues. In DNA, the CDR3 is TGCGCCAGCAAGGGGTGGGCCGATAACTTC. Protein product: CASKGWADNF.

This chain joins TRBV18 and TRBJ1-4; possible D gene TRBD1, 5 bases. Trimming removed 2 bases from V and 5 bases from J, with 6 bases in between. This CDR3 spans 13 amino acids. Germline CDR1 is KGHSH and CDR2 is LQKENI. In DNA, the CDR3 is TGTGCCAGCTCACCAGGGGGGAATGAAAAACTGTTTTTT. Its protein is CASSPGGNEKLFF. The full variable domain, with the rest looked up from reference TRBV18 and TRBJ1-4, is NAGVMQNPRHLVRRRGQEARLRCSPMKGHSHVYWYRQLPEEGLKFMVYLQKENIIDESGMPKERFSAEFPKEGPSILRIQQVVRGDSAAYFCASSPGGNEKLFFGSGTQLSVL.

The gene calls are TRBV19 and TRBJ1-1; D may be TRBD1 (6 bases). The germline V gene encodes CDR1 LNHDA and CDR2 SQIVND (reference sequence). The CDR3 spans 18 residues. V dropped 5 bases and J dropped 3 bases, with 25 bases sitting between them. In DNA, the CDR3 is TGTGCCAGTAGTGTCGGATATCTGACAGGTTCATCGGACACTGAAGCTTTCTTT. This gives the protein CASSVGYLTGSSDTEAFF.

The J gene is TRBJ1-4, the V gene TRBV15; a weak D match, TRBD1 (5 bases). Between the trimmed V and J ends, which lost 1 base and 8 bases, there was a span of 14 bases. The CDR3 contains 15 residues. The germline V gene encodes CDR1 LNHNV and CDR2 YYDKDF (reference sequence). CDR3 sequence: CATSRGGRGGEKLFF. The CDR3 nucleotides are TGTGCCACCAGCAGAGGGGGCCGTGGCGGCGAAAAACTGTTTTTT.

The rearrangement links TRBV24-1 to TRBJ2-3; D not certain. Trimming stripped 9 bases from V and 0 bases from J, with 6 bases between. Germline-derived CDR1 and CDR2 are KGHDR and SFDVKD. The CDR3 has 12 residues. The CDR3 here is CATQASTDTQYF. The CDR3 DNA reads TGTGCCACCCAGGCGAGCACAGATACGCAGTATTTT.

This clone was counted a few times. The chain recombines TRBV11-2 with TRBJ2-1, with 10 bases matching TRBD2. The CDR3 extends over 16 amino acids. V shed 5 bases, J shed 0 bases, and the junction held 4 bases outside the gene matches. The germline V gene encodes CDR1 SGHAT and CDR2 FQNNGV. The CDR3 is CASSVVAGGSYNEQFF. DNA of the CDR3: TGTGCCAGCAGCGTTGTAGCGGGGGGCTCCTACAATGAGCAGTTCTTC.

The CDR3 DNA follows: TGTGCCAGCAGCCCCGAGGGGGCTGAGCAGTTCTTC. Amino acids: CASSPEGAEQFF. The chain is built from TRBV3-1 (or the pseudogene TRBV3-2) and TRBJ2-1; TRBD1 matches at 7 bases. The CDR3 covers 12 residues. Germline trimming cut 4 bases from V and 9 bases from J; bases unmatched to any gene: 3. Germline V lookup: CDR1 LGHDT, CDR2 YNNKEL (reference sequence).

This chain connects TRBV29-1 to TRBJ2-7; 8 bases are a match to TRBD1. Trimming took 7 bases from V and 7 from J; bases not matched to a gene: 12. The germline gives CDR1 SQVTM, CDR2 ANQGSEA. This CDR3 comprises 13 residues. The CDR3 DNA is TGCAGCGCCAAGATGGACAGGGCTGGAGAGCAGTACTTC. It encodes CSAKMDRAGEQYF.

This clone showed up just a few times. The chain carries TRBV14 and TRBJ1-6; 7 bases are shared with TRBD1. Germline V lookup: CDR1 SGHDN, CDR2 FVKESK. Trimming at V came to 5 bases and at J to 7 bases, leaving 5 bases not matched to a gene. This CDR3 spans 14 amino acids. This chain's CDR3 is CASSSWTGNSPLHF. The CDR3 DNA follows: TGTGCCAGCAGCTCGTGGACAGGAAATTCACCCCTCCACTTT.

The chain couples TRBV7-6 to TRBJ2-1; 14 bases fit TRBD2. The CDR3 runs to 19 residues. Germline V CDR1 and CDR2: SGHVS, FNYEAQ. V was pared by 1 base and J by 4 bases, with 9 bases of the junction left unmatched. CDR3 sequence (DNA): TGTGCCAGCAGCTTAGTCCCTGGGACTAGCGGGGGAGGGTACAATGAGCAGTTCTTC. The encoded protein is CASSLVPGTSGGGYNEQFF.

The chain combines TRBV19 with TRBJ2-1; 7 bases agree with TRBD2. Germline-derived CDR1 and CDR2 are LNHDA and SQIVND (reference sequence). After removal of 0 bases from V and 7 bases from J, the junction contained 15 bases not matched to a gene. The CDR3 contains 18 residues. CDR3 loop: CASSIDPPSREGRNEQFF. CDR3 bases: TGTGCCAGTAGTATAGATCCCCCCTCGAGGGAGGGAAGGAATGAGCAGTTCTTC.

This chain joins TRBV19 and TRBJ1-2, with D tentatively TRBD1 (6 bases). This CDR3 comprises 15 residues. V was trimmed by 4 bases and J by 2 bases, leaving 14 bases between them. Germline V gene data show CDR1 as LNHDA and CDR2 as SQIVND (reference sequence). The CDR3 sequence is CASSNRDTGNYGYTF. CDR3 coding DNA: TGTGCCAGTAGTAACCGGGACACCGGAAACTATGGCTACACCTTC.

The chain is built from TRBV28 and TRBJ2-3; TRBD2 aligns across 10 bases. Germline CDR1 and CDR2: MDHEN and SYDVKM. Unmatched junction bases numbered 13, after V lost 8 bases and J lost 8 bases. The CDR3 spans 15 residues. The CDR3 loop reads CASGPWTSGKRTQYF. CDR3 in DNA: TGTGCCAGCGGCCCCTGGACTAGCGGAAAGCGTACGCAGTATTTT.

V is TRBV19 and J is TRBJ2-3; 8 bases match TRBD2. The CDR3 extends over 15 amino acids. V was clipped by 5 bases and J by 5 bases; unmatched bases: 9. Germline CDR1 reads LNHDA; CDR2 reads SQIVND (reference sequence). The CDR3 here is CASSESGRDRDTQYF. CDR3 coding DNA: TGTGCCAGTAGTGAGAGCGGGAGAGATAGAGATACGCAGTATTTT.

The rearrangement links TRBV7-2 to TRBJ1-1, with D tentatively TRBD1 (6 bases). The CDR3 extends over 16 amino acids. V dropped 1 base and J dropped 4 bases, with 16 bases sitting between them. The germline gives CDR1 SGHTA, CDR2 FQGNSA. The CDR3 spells CASSLGPGTPLTEAFF. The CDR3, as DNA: TGTGCCAGCAGCTTAGGCCCAGGGACACCACTCACTGAAGCTTTCTTT.

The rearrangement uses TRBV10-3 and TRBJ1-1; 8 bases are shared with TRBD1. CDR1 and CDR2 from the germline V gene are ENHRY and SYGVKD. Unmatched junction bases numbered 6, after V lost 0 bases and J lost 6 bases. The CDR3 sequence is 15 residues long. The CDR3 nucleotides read TGTGCCATCAGTGAGTCGAACAGGGGGATCCCTGAAGCTTTCTTT. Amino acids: CAISESNRGIPEAFF.

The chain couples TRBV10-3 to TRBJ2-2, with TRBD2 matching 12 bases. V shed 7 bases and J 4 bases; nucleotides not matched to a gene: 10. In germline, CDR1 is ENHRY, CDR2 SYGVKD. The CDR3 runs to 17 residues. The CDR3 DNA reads TGTGCCATCAAACCGACTAGCGGGAGAGGGAGCACCGGGGAGCTGTTTTTT. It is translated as CAIKPTSGRGSTGELFF.

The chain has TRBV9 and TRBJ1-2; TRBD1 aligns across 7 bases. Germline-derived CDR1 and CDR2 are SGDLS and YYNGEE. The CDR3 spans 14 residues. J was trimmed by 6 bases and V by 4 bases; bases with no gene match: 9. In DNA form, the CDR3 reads TGTGCCAGCAGCCCGATCGGGACAGTAAATGGCTACACCTTC. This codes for CASSPIGTVNGYTF.

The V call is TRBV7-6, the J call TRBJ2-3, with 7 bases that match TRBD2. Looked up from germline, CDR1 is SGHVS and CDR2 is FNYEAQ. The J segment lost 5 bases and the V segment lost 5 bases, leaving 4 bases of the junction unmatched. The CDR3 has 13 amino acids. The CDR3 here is CASSPGLEDTQYF. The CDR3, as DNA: TGTGCCAGCAGCCCCGGACTAGAAGATACGCAGTATTTT.

In DNA form, the CDR3 reads TGTGCCAGCAGCCCAATGGACAGGAACTATGGCTACACCTTC. Protein product: CASSPMDRNYGYTF. The rearrangement links TRBV28 to TRBJ1-2; 7 bases line up with TRBD1. CDR3 length: 14 residues. The germline CDR1 and CDR2 sequences are MDHEN and SYDVKM. Unmatched junction bases numbered 6, after V lost 6 bases and J lost 2 bases.

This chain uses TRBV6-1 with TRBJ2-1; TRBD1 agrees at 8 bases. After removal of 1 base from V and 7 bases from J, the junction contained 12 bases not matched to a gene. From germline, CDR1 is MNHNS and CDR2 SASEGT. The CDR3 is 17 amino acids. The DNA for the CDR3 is TGTGCCAGCAGTGAAGGAGTAGGGGCAGGGGGCAGGAATGAGCAGTTCTTC. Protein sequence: CASSEGVGAGGRNEQFF.

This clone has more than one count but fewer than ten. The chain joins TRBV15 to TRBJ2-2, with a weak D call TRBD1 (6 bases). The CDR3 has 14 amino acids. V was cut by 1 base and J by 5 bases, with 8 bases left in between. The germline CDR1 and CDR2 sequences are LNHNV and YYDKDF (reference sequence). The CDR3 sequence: CATSRVTGTGELFF. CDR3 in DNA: TGTGCCACCAGCAGAGTCACAGGGACCGGGGAGCTGTTTTTT.

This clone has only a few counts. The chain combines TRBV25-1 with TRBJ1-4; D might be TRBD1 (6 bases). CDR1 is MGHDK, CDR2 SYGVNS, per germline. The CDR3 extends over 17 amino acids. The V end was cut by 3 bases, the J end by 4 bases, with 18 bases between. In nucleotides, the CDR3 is TGTGCCAGCAGTGATATCACAGGGTCCCTTCTTAATGAAAAACTGTTTTTT. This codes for CASSDITGSLLNEKLFF.

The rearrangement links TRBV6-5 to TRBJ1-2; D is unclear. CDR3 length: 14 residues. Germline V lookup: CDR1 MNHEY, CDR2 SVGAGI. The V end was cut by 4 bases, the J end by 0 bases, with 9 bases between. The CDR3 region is CASSSAQSNYGYTF. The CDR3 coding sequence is TGTGCCAGCAGTTCCGCACAGTCTAACTATGGCTACACCTTC.